Presented here are 24 T cell receptor beta chains from one specimen sequenced in a study of CD8 T cells in ankylosing spondylitis. TCRdb ran MiXCR on the 5' RACE reads and lists one entry per CDR3 protein. The table records roughly 150,000 distinct CDR3 sequences, around a third of them present only once. The specimen sequenced was synovial fluid, either unsorted or a sorted T cell fraction (not recorded which). The receptor set was obtained from a male donor with ankylosing spondylitis.

This clonotype was detected many times. The V and J genes are TRBV30 and TRBJ1-1; maybe TRBD1 (6 bases). From germline, CDR1 is GTSNPN and CDR2 SVGIG (reference sequence). V lost 3 bases to trimming and J lost 6 bases, with 11 bases between them. The CDR3 covers 12 residues. CDR3 nucleotide sequence: TGTGCCTGGAGCGGGGGGGCGGCTGAAGCTTTCTTT. As protein: CAWSGGAAEAFF.

This clonotype was found once. This chain uses TRBV4-1 with TRBJ2-1; no clear D. This CDR3 region has 15 residues. The ends were cut back, 4 bases at V and 12 bases at J, with 22 bases in the middle. Looked up from germline, CDR1 is MGHRA and CDR2 is YSYEKL. The chain's CDR3 is CASSPVGQLLTGQFF. CDR3 bases: TGCGCCAGCAGCCCCGTCGGGCAGCTACTCACGGGGCAGTTCTTC.

This clonotype was detected only a few times. The chain's CDR3 is CASWTGTGGNEQYF. The CDR3 DNA reads as TGCGCCAGCTGGACCGGGACAGGGGGCAACGAGCAGTACTTC. This chain uses TRBV5-1 with TRBJ2-7; 12 bases match TRBD1. The CDR3 runs 14 residues. Germline V CDR1 and CDR2: SGHRS, YFSETQ. With 7 bases clipped from V and 5 bases from J, the junction kept 7 bases outside the gene matches.

This clonotype has a handful of counts. J is TRBJ2-7 and V is TRBV28, with D tentatively TRBD1 or TRBD2 (5 bases each). Germline V gives CDR1 MDHEN, CDR2 SYDVKM. The CDR3 contains 12 residues. The V end was cut by 5 bases, the J end by 6 bases, with 11 bases between. CDR3 in amino acids: CASSGDGREQYF. Written as DNA, the CDR3 is TGTGCCAGCAGTGGGGACGGACGCGAGCAGTACTTC.

The chain links TRBV2 to TRBJ2-4, with TRBD2 matching over 12 bases. CDR1 and CDR2 (germline): SNHLY, FYNNEI. The CDR3 extends over 14 amino acids. The V segment lost 6 bases and the J segment 8 bases; nucleotides outside the gene matches: 5. The CDR3 bases are TGTGCCAGCAGGATTCTAGCGGGGGGGGACATTCAGTACTTC. Translating it yields CASRILAGGDIQYF.

The chain carries TRBV6-2 or TRBV6-3 and TRBJ1-6; a weak D match, TRBD1 (5 bases). The CDR3 extends over 15 amino acids. Trimming left V 3 bases short and J 13 bases short, with 19 bases between. CDR1 and CDR2 from the germline V gene are MNHEY and SVGEGT. CDR3 region: CASSYTGAVMSPLHF. CDR3 bases: TGTGCCAGCAGTTATACCGGGGCGGTCATGTCCCCCCTCCACTTT.

This chain joins TRBV6-1 and TRBJ1-2; 8 bases are a match to TRBD1. The CDR3 runs 15 residues. Germline loops: CDR1 MNHNS, CDR2 SASEGT. Trimming at V came to 5 bases and at J to 4 bases, leaving 9 bases not matched to a gene. CDR3 protein: CASSPGQGFVYGYTF. In DNA, the CDR3 is TGTGCCAGCAGTCCAGGACAGGGCTTCGTCTATGGCTACACCTTC.

The J gene is TRBJ1-2, the V gene TRBV28; D gene unclear. This CDR3 has 14 amino acids. Looked up from germline, CDR1 is MDHEN and CDR2 is SYDVKM. Trimming left V 7 bases short and J 6 bases short, with 18 bases between. This CDR3 is CASTPGVGRDGYTF. CDR3 sequence (DNA): TGTGCCAGCACTCCGGGTGTGGGTAGGGATGGCTACACCTTC.

This clonotype was recorded many times. This chain joins TRBV20-1 and TRBJ2-1; 12 bases agree with TRBD2. This CDR3 is built from 15 residues. Germline CDR1 DFQATT, CDR2 SNEGSKA (reference sequence). Trimming at V came to 3 bases and at J to 3 bases, leaving 3 bases not matched to a gene. The CDR3 bases are TGCAGTGCTAGCGGACTAGCGGGGAGCTACAATGAGCAGTTCTTC. Amino acid sequence: CSASGLAGSYNEQFF.

This clonotype was found a few times. The rearrangement uses TRBV18 and TRBJ2-1; 9 bases are shared with TRBD1. The CDR3 is 18 residues long. The junction had 9 bases not matched to a gene; V was cut back by 3 bases and J by 0 bases. Looked up from germline, CDR1 is KGHSH and CDR2 is LQKENI. As DNA, the CDR3 is TGTGCCAGCTCACCCGGGACAGGGACTAAAGGCTCCTACAATGAGCAGTTCTTC. The encoded protein is CASSPGTGTKGSYNEQFF. Full variable domain (remainder filled in from reference TRBV18 and TRBJ2-1): NAGVMQNPRHLVRRRGQEARLRCSPMKGHSHVYWYRQLPEEGLKFMVYLQKENIIDESGMPKERFSAEFPKEGPSILRIQQVVRGDSAAYFCASSPGTGTKGSYNEQFFGPGTRLTVL.

This chain links TRBV7-9 with TRBJ2-2; weak D call: TRBD2 (6 bases). The CDR3 has 16 residues. The germline gives CDR1 SEHNR, CDR2 FQNEAQ (reference sequence). V was pared by 1 base and J by 3 bases, with 12 bases between. CDR3 in amino acids: CASSLGQGGDTGELFF. As DNA, the CDR3 is TGTGCCAGCAGCTTAGGTCAGGGAGGCGACACCGGGGAGCTGTTTTTT.

This clonotype was counted between two and nine times. The chain links TRBV7-8 to TRBJ1-5, with a weak D call TRBD1 (5 bases). This CDR3 spans 14 amino acids. V was cut by 0 bases and J by 10 bases, with 13 bases left in between. The germline gives CDR1 SGHVS, CDR2 FQNEAQ. DNA for the CDR3: TGTGCCAGCAGCTTAGCCGGAGGGGCGAGCCCCCAGCATTTT. Translation: CASSLAGGASPQHF.

V is TRBV5-1 and J is TRBJ2-6; D is ambiguous. CDR1 SGHRS and CDR2 YFSETQ come from the germline V gene. The CDR3 spans 16 residues. Trimming shortened V by 0 bases and J by 2 bases, and 9 bases separated the two germline ends. CDR3 nucleotide sequence: TGCGCCAGCAGCTTGGTGGCAACAACTGGGGCCAACGTCCTGACTTTC. Translated: CASSLVATTGANVLTF.

This clonotype has just a few counts. The chain has TRBV11-2 and TRBJ2-2, with D perhaps matching TRBD1 (6 bases). Trimming took 0 bases from V and 5 from J, leaving 25 bases between them. Looked up from germline, CDR1 is SGHAT and CDR2 is FQNNGV. The CDR3 is 20 residues long. The CDR3 DNA is TGTGCCAGCAGCTTAGATAAGGGGGATTTGGGACACTTTCTTACCGGGGAGCTGTTTTTT. It is translated as CASSLDKGDLGHFLTGELFF. The entire variable domain, with the rest obtained from reference TRBV11-2 and TRBJ2-2, is as follows: EAGVAQSPRYKIIEKRQSVAFWCNPISGHATLYWYQQILGQGPKLLIQFQNNGVVDDSQLPKDRFSAERLKGVDSTLKIQPAKLEDSAVYLCASSLDKGDLGHFLTGELFFGEGSRLTVL.

This clonotype was seen more than once but under ten times. The CDR3 DNA reads TGCAGTGCGTTGCCGACAGGGAAGAATGAGCAGTTCTTC. Amino acid sequence: CSALPTGKNEQFF. This chain links TRBV20-1 with TRBJ2-1, with 7 bases fitting TRBD1. With V trimmed by 6 bases and J by 7 bases, 9 bases remained unmatched. Germline V gene data show CDR1 as DFQATT and CDR2 as SNEGSKA (reference sequence). The CDR3 runs 13 residues.

This clonotype occurred a few times. The chain recombines TRBV6-5 with TRBJ2-3; 7 bases agree with TRBD1. V lost 9 bases and J lost 2; bases outside the gene matches: 8. There are 14 residues in the CDR3. Germline values: CDR1 MNHEY, CDR2 SVGAGI. DNA for the CDR3: TGTGCCAGTACGTTACAGGGGATCACAGATACGCAGTATTTT. It is translated as CASTLQGITDTQYF.

The CDR3 DNA reads TGTGCCAGCAGTTTTAGGGAGGGGACCGGGGAGCTGTTTTTT. Its translation is CASSFREGTGELFF. The V call is TRBV27, the J call TRBJ2-2, with 7 bases lining up with TRBD2. Per germline, CDR1 MNHEY and CDR2 SMNVEV (reference sequence). This CDR3 contains 14 residues. Trimming cost V 3 bases and J 5 bases; bases outside gene matches: 3.

This clonotype was seen only a few times. The rearrangement links TRBV10-2 to TRBJ2-7, with D tentatively TRBD2 (7 bases). The CDR3 is 11 residues long. The germline CDR1 and CDR2 sequences are WSHSY and SAAADI. Trimming took off 6 bases at V and 5 bases at J, with 8 bases between the two ends. CDR3 coding DNA: TGCGCCAGCAGAGGGGGGGACGAGCAGTACTTC. Protein: CASRGGDEQYF.

This clonotype was seen once. This chain joins TRBV11-3 and TRBJ1-2; 7 bases fit TRBD1. V lost 3 bases, J lost 8 bases, and 9 bases stayed unmatched. This CDR3 is 14 amino acids long. Germline CDR1 is SGHNT and CDR2 is YENEEA. Here the CDR3 reads CASSFSGQARGYTF. CDR3 bases: TGTGCCAGCAGCTTTTCCGGACAGGCTCGAGGCTACACCTTC.

The chain recombines TRBV29-1 with TRBJ2-3; 12 bases map to TRBD2. The germline V gene encodes CDR1 SQVTM and CDR2 ANQGSEA. CDR3 length equals 15 residues. V gave up 7 bases and J gave up 3 bases; unmatched junction bases: 8. The CDR3 coding sequence is TGCAGCGACGTACTAGCGGGAGGTGGGACAGATACGCAGTATTTT. It translates to CSDVLAGGGTDTQYF.

This clonotype was observed a few times. V usage is TRBV5-1 and J usage is TRBJ1-1, with TRBD1 as a possible D gene (5 bases). Germline V CDR1 and CDR2: SGHRS, YFSETQ. The V end lost 3 bases, the J end lost 0 bases, and 9 bases lay between the germline ends. The CDR3 covers 14 residues. The DNA of the CDR3 is TGCGCCAGCAGCTCCGGACATTTGAACACTGAAGCTTTCTTT. This gives the protein CASSSGHLNTEAFF.

This clonotype was detected many times. J is TRBJ2-3 and V is TRBV2; D remains unclear. Germline CDR1 reads SNHLY; CDR2 reads FYNNEI. V gave up 2 bases and J gave up 9 bases, with 15 bases separating them. The CDR3 is 14 residues long. The CDR3 sequence: CASSESTQIGTQYF. The CDR3 nucleotides read TGTGCCAGCAGTGAATCGACTCAAATAGGGACGCAGTATTTT.

In its sample, this clonotype was seen a few times. J is TRBJ1-2 and V is TRBV29-1; tentative D call: TRBD1 (6 bases). V was cut by 3 bases and J by 8 bases, with 22 bases left in between. Germline V gives CDR1 SQVTM, CDR2 ANQGSEA. This CDR3 has 15 amino acids. The CDR3, as DNA: TGCAGCGTTGATATCCCTCTGGGGGCGAGTGCGGGCTACACCTTC. Translation: CSVDIPLGASAGYTF.

CDR3 loop: CSANTGTTLSNEQFF. The CDR3 nucleotides are TGCAGTGCTAACACCGGGACTACTCTTTCCAATGAGCAGTTCTTC. This sequence joins TRBV20-1 and TRBJ2-1; 7 positions match TRBD2. Per the germline V gene, CDR1 is DFQATT and CDR2 is SNEGSKA (reference sequence). After removal of 4 bases from V and 6 bases from J, the junction contained 12 bases not matched to a gene. The CDR3 sequence is 15 residues long.